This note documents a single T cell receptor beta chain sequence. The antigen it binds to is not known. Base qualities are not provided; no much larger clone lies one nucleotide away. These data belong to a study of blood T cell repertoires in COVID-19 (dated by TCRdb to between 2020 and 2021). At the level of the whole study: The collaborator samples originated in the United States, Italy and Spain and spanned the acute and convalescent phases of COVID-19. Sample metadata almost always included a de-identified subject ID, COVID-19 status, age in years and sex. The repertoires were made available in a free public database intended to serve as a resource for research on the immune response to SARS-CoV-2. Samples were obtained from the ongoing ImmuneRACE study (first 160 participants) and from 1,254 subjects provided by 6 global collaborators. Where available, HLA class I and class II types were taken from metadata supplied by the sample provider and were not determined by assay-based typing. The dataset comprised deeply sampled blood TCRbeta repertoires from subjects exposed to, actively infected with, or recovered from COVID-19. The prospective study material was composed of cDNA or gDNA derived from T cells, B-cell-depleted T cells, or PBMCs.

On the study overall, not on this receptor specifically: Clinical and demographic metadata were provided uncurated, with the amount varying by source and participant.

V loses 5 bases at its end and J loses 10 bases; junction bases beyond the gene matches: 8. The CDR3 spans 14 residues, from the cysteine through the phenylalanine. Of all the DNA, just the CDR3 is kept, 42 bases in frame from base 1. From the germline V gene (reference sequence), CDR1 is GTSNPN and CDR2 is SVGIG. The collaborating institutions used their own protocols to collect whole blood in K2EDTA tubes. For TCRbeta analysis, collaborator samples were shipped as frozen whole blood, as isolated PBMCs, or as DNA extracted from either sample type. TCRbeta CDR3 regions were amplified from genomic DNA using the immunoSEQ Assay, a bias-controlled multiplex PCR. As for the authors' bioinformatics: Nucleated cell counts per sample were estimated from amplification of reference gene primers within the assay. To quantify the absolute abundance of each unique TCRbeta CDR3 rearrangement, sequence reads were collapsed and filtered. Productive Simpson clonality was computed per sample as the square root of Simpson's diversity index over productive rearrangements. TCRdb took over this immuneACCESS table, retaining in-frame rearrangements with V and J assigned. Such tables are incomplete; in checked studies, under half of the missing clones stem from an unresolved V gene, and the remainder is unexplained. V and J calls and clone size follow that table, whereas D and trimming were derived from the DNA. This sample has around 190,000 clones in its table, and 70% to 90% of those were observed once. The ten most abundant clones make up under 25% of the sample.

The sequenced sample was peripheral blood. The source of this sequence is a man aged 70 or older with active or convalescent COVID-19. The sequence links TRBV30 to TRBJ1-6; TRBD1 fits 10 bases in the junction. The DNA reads TGTGCCTGGGTACTGGGACAGGGGTACTCACCCCTCCACTTT. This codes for CAWVLGQGYSPLHF.